This T cell receptor beta chain derives from a study of T cell responses to AZD1222 COVID-19 vaccine. Whole-study results and caveats: Targeting of unmutated variant regions was reportedly seen in nearly half of spike-specific TCRs.

The protocol was immunoSEQ multiplex PCR, while the TCRdb copy is restricted to in-frame clones and leaves out a portion. The sample lists 200,000 to 300,000 clones; over 85% were seen once. This clone was seen more than once but under ten times. The antigen remains unidentified. Deletions cut 6 bases from V and 0 bases from J, with 6 bases between. The CDR3 length is 13 residues. Germline CDR1 reads MDHEN; CDR2 reads SYDVKM. Sample: peripheral blood, taken on day 0 of AZD1222 vaccination. This receptor was taken from an adult in good health. J is TRBJ1-3 and V is TRBV28; D gene unclear. CDR3 DNA sequence: TGTGCCAGCAGGGTCTTCTCTGGAAACACCATATATTTT. Its protein is CASRVFSGNTIYF.